Presented here are 22 T cell receptor beta chains from one specimen sequenced in a study of spatial heterogeneity in lung cancer. TCRdb re-derived calls from the 5' RACE reads in MiXCR, one entry per CDR3 protein. This sample has around 89,000 distinct CDR3 sequences, with over 9.5% found just once. Time point reported: sample taken at primary tumor resection. The sample here was PBMCs, taken at surgery. These receptors were obtained from a male donor with early-stage non-small cell lung cancer.

This clonotype came up a few times. V is TRBV28 and J is TRBJ1-5, with a possible D match to TRBD1 (6 bases). V lost 5 bases, J lost 1 base, and 15 bases lay in between. From germline, CDR1 is MDHEN and CDR2 SYDVKM. The length of the CDR3 is 16 residues. Here the CDR3 reads CASSRYMGASNQPQHF. In DNA, the CDR3 is TGTGCCAGCAGTCGTTATATGGGGGCGAGCAATCAGCCCCAGCATTTT.

Many counts were recorded for this clonotype. CDR3 sequence reads: CASSLGRLAGGKETQYF. The DNA for the CDR3 is TGCGCCAGCAGCTTGGGGCGTCTGGCGGGGGGGAAAGAGACCCAGTACTTC. J is TRBJ2-5 and V is TRBV5-1, with 9 bases fitting TRBD2. Unmatched junction bases numbered 9, after V lost 0 bases and J lost 3 bases. Germline V gene data show CDR1 as SGHRS and CDR2 as YFSETQ. The CDR3 runs to 17 residues.

Ten or more counts support this clonotype. The rearrangement uses TRBV7-9 and TRBJ2-5; perhaps TRBD1 as D (6 bases). This CDR3 region has 13 residues. V was trimmed by 1 base and J by 4 bases, leaving 7 bases between them. Germline CDR1 reads SEHNR; CDR2 reads FQNEAQ (reference sequence). CDR3 amino acids: CASSLGRGETQYF. The CDR3 coding sequence is TGTGCCAGCAGCTTAGGCAGGGGAGAGACCCAGTACTTC.

A few counts support this clonotype. The chain uses TRBV7-2 and TRBJ2-1; 7 bases are a match to TRBD2. The CDR3 has 14 residues. V lost 3 bases, J lost 5 bases, and 4 bases stayed unmatched. CDR1 and CDR2 from the germline V gene are SGHTA and FQGNSA. The CDR3 region is CASSFGGSDNEQFF. For the CDR3, the DNA is TGTGCCAGCAGCTTTGGCGGGAGTGACAATGAGCAGTTCTTC.

The sample holds a few counts of this clonotype. The V and J genes are TRBV4-3 and TRBJ2-2; 11 bases match TRBD2. Germline lookup yields CDR1 LGHNA and CDR2 YSLEER. With 4 bases clipped from V and 4 bases from J, the junction kept 8 bases outside the gene matches. The CDR3 runs 17 residues. The CDR3 sequence is CASSRLAGGPPTGELFF. As DNA, the CDR3 is TGCGCCAGCAGCCGATTAGCGGGGGGGCCTCCCACCGGGGAGCTGTTTTTT.

This clonotype was counted once. The J gene is TRBJ2-3, the V gene TRBV20-1; 12 positions agree with TRBD2. CDR1 and CDR2 (germline): DFQATT, SNEGSKA (reference sequence). V gave up 6 bases and J gave up 2 bases; unmatched junction bases: 6. This CDR3 comprises 15 residues. CDR3 loop: CSADGLAGITDTQYF. CDR3 sequence (DNA): TGCAGTGCAGATGGACTAGCGGGGATCACAGATACGCAGTATTTT.

This clonotype was counted ten times or more. V and J are TRBV10-3 and TRBJ2-3; 7 bases fit TRBD2. From germline, CDR1 is ENHRY and CDR2 SYGVKD. This CDR3 has 14 residues. J lost 2 bases, V lost 7 bases, and 6 bases had no gene match. The CDR3 coding sequence is TGTGCCATCAACGGGGGGTCCCCCACAGATACGCAGTATTTT. Protein sequence: CAINGGSPTDTQYF.

This clonotype has only a few counts. This chain connects TRBV5-4 to TRBJ1-2, with D possibly being TRBD1 (5 bases). This CDR3 has 15 residues. Trimming pared 0 bases from V and 4 bases from J, leaving 13 bases between. The germline V gene encodes CDR1 SGHNT and CDR2 YYREEE (reference sequence). CDR3 region: CASSLDGGTGYGYTF. DNA of the CDR3: TGTGCCAGCAGCTTGGATGGGGGTACAGGCTATGGCTACACCTTC. Combining the CDR3 with reference TRBV5-4 and TRBJ1-2 gives the whole variable domain ETGVTQSPTHLIKTRGQQVTLRCSSQSGHNTVSWYQQALGQGPQFIFQYYREEENGRGNFPPRFSGLQFPNYSSELNVNALELDDSALYLCASSLDGGTGYGYTFGSGTRLTVV.

This clonotype has at least ten counts. This chain joins TRBV10-3 and TRBJ1-4; D not resolved. Germline CDR1 ENHRY, CDR2 SYGVKD. This CDR3 contains 14 residues. V was trimmed by 2 bases and J by 12 bases, leaving 16 bases between them. CDR3 bases: TGTGCCATCAGTGAGGGAACTTCTCGTGGAGAACTGTTTTTT. Protein sequence: CAISEGTSRGELFF.

This clonotype was seen ten or more times. The chain combines TRBV5-4 with TRBJ1-1; TRBD1 matches at 9 bases. Germline assignment: CDR1 SGHNT and CDR2 YYREEE (reference sequence). There are 15 residues in the CDR3. V was pared by 3 bases and J by 5 bases, with 8 bases of the junction left unmatched. CDR3 loop: CASSSTGGYGTEAFF. The CDR3 coding sequence is TGTGCCAGCAGCTCCACAGGGGGCTATGGAACTGAAGCTTTCTTT.

This chain uses TRBV7-2 with TRBJ2-5; D is perhaps TRBD1 or TRBD2 (6 bases each). V lost 8 bases and J 5 bases, leaving 15 bases between the germline ends. The CDR3 consists of 13 residues. CDR1 is SGHTA, CDR2 FQGNSA, per germline. CDR3 protein: CASRWGAGETQYF. The CDR3, as DNA: TGTGCCAGCCGTTGGGGGGCCGGGGAGACCCAGTACTTC.

This clonotype came up many times. This chain links TRBV29-1 with TRBJ2-7, with no clear D. Germline V gene lookup returns CDR1 SQVTM and CDR2 ANQGSEA. Between the trimmed V and J ends, which lost 0 bases and 4 bases, there was a span of 4 bases. This CDR3 contains 11 residues. The CDR3 region has the DNA TGCAGCGTTGAAGAGGGTTACGAGCAGTACTTC. This encodes CSVEEGYEQYF.

This clonotype was recorded many times. The J gene is TRBJ1-6, the V gene TRBV7-9, with D perhaps TRBD1 (6 bases). V lost 7 bases, J lost 8 bases, and 15 bases lay in between. Germline V gene lookup returns CDR1 SEHNR and CDR2 FQNEAQ (reference sequence). This CDR3 is 14 amino acids long. The CDR3 coding sequence is TGTGCCAGCACCTCGGGGGGCAGGGATTCACCCCTCCACTTT. This gives the protein CASTSGGRDSPLHF.

This clonotype was detected only a few times. The V gene is TRBV9, the J gene TRBJ2-7, with 9 nucleotides matching TRBD1. CDR1 and CDR2 from the germline V gene are SGDLS and YYNGEE. J gave up 0 bases and V 4 bases, and 8 bases lay outside the gene matches. The CDR3 contains 16 residues. In nucleotides, the CDR3 is TGTGCCAGCAGCCCCGGGACAGGGCCGAGCTCCTACGAGCAGTACTTC. Its protein product is CASSPGTGPSSYEQYF.

The V and J genes are TRBV9 and TRBJ1-2; 10 bases map to TRBD1. Trimming took 4 bases from V and 3 from J; bases not matched to a gene: 9. Germline lookup yields CDR1 SGDLS and CDR2 YYNGEE. The CDR3 is 16 residues long. The CDR3 sequence: CASSPRQGALDYGYTF. In DNA form, the CDR3 reads TGTGCCAGCAGCCCAAGACAGGGGGCGCTGGACTATGGCTACACCTTC.

V gene TRBV24-1 combines with J gene TRBJ2-2; no clear D gene. CDR1 is KGHDR and CDR2 is SFDVKD in the germline V gene. The CDR3 is made up of 13 amino acids. Trimming removed 4 bases from V and 4 bases from J, with 6 bases in between. The CDR3 bases are TGTGCCACCAGTGAGTCACCCACCGGGGAGCTGTTTTTT. The encoded protein is CATSESPTGELFF.

V is TRBV30 and J is TRBJ1-2; D possibly corresponds to TRBD1 (5 bases). Germline CDR1 GTSNPN, CDR2 SVGIG (reference sequence). V lost 0 bases to trimming and J lost 8 bases, with 13 bases between them. The CDR3 is 13 amino acids. The CDR3 DNA follows: TGTGCCTGGAGTGTAAGAGGGGTTTACGGCTACACCTTC. Amino acids: CAWSVRGVYGYTF.

The sample holds a few counts of this clonotype. V gene TRBV4-3 combines with J gene TRBJ2-1; 16 positions agree with TRBD2. Germline trimming cut 3 bases from V and 4 bases from J; bases unmatched to any gene: 3. Germline CDR1 is LGHNA and CDR2 is YSLEER. The CDR3 length is 17 residues. DNA of the CDR3: TGCGCCAGCAGCCAGGGGACTAGCGGGAGGGCTTACAATGAGCAGTTCTTC. Translated, it gives CASSQGTSGRAYNEQFF.

This clonotype showed up just once. The chain couples TRBV24-1 to TRBJ2-4; the D gene is possibly TRBD1 (5 bases). V dropped 5 bases and J dropped 0 bases, with 13 bases sitting between them. This CDR3 has 16 residues. CDR1 is KGHDR and CDR2 is SFDVKD in the germline V gene. CDR3 residues: CATSATDRLAKNIQYF. The CDR3 region has the DNA TGTGCCACCAGTGCGACCGACAGACTAGCCAAAAACATTCAGTACTTC.

This clonotype was picked up a small number of times. This chain links TRBV20-1 with TRBJ2-7; TRBD1 aligns across 10 bases. Per the germline V gene, CDR1 is DFQATT and CDR2 is SNEGSKA (reference sequence). The CDR3 length is 14 residues. The V and J ends lost 5 bases and 6 bases, in that order; junction bases with no gene match: 10. CDR3 in amino acids: CSASGTGVFGEQYF. The CDR3, as DNA: TGCAGTGCTTCCGGGACAGGGGTATTTGGCGAGCAGTACTTC.

V and J are TRBV20-1 and TRBJ2-2, with 7 bases that match TRBD1. Germline-derived CDR1 and CDR2 are DFQATT and SNEGSKA (reference sequence). Unmatched junction bases numbered 5, after V lost 5 bases and J lost 2 bases. CDR3 size: 14 residues. The CDR3 region has the DNA TGCAGTGCTTTTCGGACAGGCAACACCGGGGAGCTGTTTTTT. As protein: CSAFRTGNTGELFF.

There are a few counts of this clonotype. The V and J genes are TRBV12-3 or TRBV12-4 and TRBJ2-5; D is unclear. This CDR3 has 15 amino acids. Deletions cut 3 bases from V and 4 bases from J, with 15 bases between. The DNA of the CDR3 is TGTGCCAGCAGTTTGAGGCTCCCTGGTGGAGAGACCCAGTACTTC. Protein sequence: CASSLRLPGGETQYF.